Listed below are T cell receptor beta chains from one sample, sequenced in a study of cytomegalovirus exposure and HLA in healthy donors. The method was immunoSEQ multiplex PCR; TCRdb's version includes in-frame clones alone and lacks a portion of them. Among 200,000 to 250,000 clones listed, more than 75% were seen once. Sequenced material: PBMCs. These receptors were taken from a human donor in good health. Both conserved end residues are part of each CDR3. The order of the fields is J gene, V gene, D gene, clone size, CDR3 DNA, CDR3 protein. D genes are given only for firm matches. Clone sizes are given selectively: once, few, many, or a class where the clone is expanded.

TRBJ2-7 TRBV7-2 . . TGTGCCAGCAGCTTAGTCCCAGGGTACTCCTACGAGCAGTACTTC CASSLVPGYSYEQYF
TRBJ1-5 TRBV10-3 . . TGTGCCATCAGTGCGTTGGGCAGGGATAACCAGCCCCAGCATTTT CAISALGRDNQPQHF
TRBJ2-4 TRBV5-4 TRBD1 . TGTGCCAGCAGCCCGACAGGGGCCCAAAACATTCAGTACTTC CASSPTGAQNIQYF
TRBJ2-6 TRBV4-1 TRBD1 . TGCGCCAGCAGGCAAACCACAGGGGCTGGGGCCAACGTCCTGACTTTC CASRQTTGAGANVLTF
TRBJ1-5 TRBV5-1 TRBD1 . TGCGCCAGCAGCTTGGCAGGGGGCGCGAGACAGCCCCAGCATTTT CASSLAGGARQPQHF
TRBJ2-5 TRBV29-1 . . TGCAGCGTTGTGGGGGCTGGAGAGACCCAGTACTTC CSVVGAGETQYF
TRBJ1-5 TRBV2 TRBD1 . TGTGCCAGCAGTGGGGACAGTCATCAGCCCCAGCATTTT CASSGDSHQPQHF
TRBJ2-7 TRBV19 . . TGTGCCAGTAGTCCCCCCGGGGACTCCTACGAGCAGTACTTC CASSPPGDSYEQYF
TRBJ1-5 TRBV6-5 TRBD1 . TGTGCCAGCAGAATATCCGGGACAGTCAATCAGCCCCAGCATTTT CASRISGTVNQPQHF
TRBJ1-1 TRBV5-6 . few TGTGCCAGCAGCGACTTCGGGGGGCACACTGAAGCTTTCTTT CASSDFGGHTEAFF
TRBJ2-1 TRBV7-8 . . TGTGCCAGCAGCTTAGGACCAGGTCGGAGGAACAATGAGCAGTTCTTC CASSLGPGRRNNEQFF
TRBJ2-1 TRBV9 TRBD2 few TGTGCCAGCAGCGTTGGGCGGGAGAATCAACAGTTCTTC CASSVGRENQQFF
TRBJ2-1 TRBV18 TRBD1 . TGTGCCAGCTCCCCCGGGACAGGGCGCAATGAGCAGTTCTTC CASSPGTGRNEQFF
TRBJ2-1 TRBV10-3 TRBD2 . TGTGCCACAGAAAACAGCGGGAACAATGAGCAGTTCTTC CATENSGNNEQFF
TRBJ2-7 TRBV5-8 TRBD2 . TGTGCCAGCAGCAAAAGGACTAGCGGGAGCTACGAGCAGTACTTC CASSKRTSGSYEQYF
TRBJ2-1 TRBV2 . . TGTGCCATCGGCGGGGAATACAATGAGCAGTTCTTC CAIGGEYNEQFF
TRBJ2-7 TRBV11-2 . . TGTGCCAGCGGCCGAGGGGGTGGGTACGAGCAGTACTTC CASGRGGGYEQYF
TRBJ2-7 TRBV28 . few TGTGCCAGCAGGCACCCCAGTTCCTACGAGCAGTACTTC CASRHPSSYEQYF
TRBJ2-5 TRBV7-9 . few TGTGCCAGCAGCTTTGTTCAGGAAGAGACCCAGTACTTC CASSFVQEETQYF
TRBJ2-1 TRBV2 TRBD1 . TGTGCCATCAGGGGGCTCTATGCTGAGCAGTTCTTC CAIRGLYAEQFF
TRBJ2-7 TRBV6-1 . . TGTGCCAGCAGTGCACAGGGTCACGAGCAGTACTTC CASSAQGHEQYF
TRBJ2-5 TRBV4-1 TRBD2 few TGCGCCAGCAGCCAAGTTGGCGTAGCGGGAGTAGGAGAGACCCAGTACTTC CASSQVGVAGVGETQYF
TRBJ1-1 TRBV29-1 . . TGCAGCGTTGGTAACCAGGTGAACACTGAAGCTTTCTTT CSVGNQVNTEAFF
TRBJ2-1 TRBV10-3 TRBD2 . TGTGCCATCAGTGGGACTAGCGGGAGGATCTCCTACAATGAGCAGTTCTTC CAISGTSGRISYNEQFF
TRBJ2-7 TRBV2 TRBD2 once TGTGCCAGCAGTCGAAATAGGCTAGCGGGAGCCGAGCAGTACTTC CASSRNRLAGAEQYF
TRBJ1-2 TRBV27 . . TGTGCCAGCAGTTTGGGGGCGGCTAGTCGGTACACCTTC CASSLGAASRYTF
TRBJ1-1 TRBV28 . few TGTGCCAGCAGTTTGGTCGGGACACCGAACACTGAAGCTTTCTTT CASSLVGTPNTEAFF
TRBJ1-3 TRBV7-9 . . TGTGTCAGCAGCATGGCCGGGAACTCTGGAAACACCATATATTTT CVSSMAGNSGNTIYF
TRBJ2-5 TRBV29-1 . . TGCAGCGTTGTACAACCCATTAGGGTCGGGGCCCAGTACTTC CSVVQPIRVGAQYF
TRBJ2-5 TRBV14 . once TGTGCCAGTCCGGGGTGGGAGACCCAGTACTTC CASPGWETQYF
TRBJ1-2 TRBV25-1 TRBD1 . TGTGCCAGCGCCCGGACAGGGCCTTTCAATGGCTACACCTTC CASARTGPFNGYTF
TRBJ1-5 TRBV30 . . TGTGCCTGGAGTACTAACGGTGTTCAGCCCCAGCATTTT CAWSTNGVQPQHF
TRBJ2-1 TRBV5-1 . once TGCGCCAGCAGCTTGGGAGAAGGGGCGCGGGGCAATGAGCAGTTCTTC CASSLGEGARGNEQFF
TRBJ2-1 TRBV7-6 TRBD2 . TGTGCCAGCAGCTTAGAATCTAGCGGGAGTCGGGGCTATAAGCAGTTCTTC CASSLESSGSRGYKQFF
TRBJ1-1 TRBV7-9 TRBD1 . TGTTCCAGCAGCTTATCCAGGGGGCCGGGCACTGAAGCTTTCTTT CSSSLSRGPGTEAFF
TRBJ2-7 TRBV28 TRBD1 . TGTGCCAGCAGTCCGTTCTTAGGGACAGGGTCCTCCTACGAGCAGTACTTC CASSPFLGTGSSYEQYF
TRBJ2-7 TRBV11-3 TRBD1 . TGTGCCAGCAGCGTGTCTAGGGACAGGACCTACGAGCAGTACTTC CASSVSRDRTYEQYF
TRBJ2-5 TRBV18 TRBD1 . TGTGCCAGCTCACCAGTGACAGGGTTGAAGGAGACCCAGTACTTC CASSPVTGLKETQYF
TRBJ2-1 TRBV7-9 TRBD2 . TGTTCCAGCAGCTTAGTGACTAGCGGGAATGACAATGAGCAGTTCTTC CSSSLVTSGNDNEQFF
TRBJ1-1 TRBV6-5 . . TGTGCCAGCAGTTACTCGATTAGGGGCCGGACTGAAGCTTTCTTT CASSYSIRGRTEAFF
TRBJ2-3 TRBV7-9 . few TGTGCCAGCAGCTTAACGGCCGGGGGGCGGATTGGCACAGATACGCAGTATTTT CASSLTAGGRIGTDTQYF
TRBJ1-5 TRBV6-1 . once TGTGCCAGCAGTGAGCCAGGACAGCAGCCCCAGCATTTT CASSEPGQQPQHF
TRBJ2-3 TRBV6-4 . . TGTGCCAGCAGTGACAGAGGGCTCACAGATACGCAGTATTTT CASSDRGLTDTQYF
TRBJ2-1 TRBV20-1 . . TGCAGTGCTATTTATTACAATGAGCAGTTCTTC CSAIYYNEQFF
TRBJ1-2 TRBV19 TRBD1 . TGTGCCAGTAGTCCCCCTAGGGGGCCGTCTGTGGATGGCTACACCTTC CASSPPRGPSVDGYTF
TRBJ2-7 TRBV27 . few TGTGCCAGCAGTTCGACAAATTCCTACGAGCAGTACTTC CASSSTNSYEQYF
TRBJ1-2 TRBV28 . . TGTGCCAGCAGTTTATCAGGGCGCTATGGCTACACCTTC CASSLSGRYGYTF
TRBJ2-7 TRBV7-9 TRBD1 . TGTGCCAGCAGCTTATCAGGGGGCGATATCTACGAGCAGTACTTC CASSLSGGDIYEQYF
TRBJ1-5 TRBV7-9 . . TGTGCCAGCAGCGCACAAGGGGGAAATCAGCCCCAGCATTTT CASSAQGGNQPQHF
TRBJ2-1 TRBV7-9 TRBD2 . TGTGCCAGCACCCCCCGCCCGGTCCCGACTAGCTGGAATGAGCAGTTCTTC CASTPRPVPTSWNEQFF